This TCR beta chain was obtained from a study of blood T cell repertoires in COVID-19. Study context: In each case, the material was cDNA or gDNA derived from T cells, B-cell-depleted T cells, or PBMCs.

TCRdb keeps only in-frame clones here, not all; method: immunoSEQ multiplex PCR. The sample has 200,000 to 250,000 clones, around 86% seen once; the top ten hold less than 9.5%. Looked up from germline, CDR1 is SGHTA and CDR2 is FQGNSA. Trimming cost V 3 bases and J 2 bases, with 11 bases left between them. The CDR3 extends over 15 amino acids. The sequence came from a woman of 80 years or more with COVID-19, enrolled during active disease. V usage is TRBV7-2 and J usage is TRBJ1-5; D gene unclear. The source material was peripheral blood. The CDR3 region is CASSFGQAGNQPQHF. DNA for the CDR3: TGTGCCAGCAGCTTTGGGCAGGCTGGCAATCAGCCCCAGCATTTT.